The 9 T cell receptor beta chains given below trace back to one sample, sequenced in a study of monozygotic twins with inflammatory bowel disease. TCRdb reanalyzed the 5' RACE reads and collapses them to one entry per CDR3 protein, without DNA. This table holds around 220,000 distinct CDR3 sequences. Sequenced material: blood. Source of these receptors: a human donor with ulcerative colitis or Crohn's disease, or a healthy co-twin of an affected twin (not recorded which).

V is TRBV4-2 and J is TRBJ1-1; TCRdb proposes TRBD1, but this gene call is untestable without DNA. CDR1 is LGHNA, CDR2 YNFKEQ, per germline. The CDR3 extends over 20 amino acids. CDR3 amino acids: CASSRYRVDGLRSPNTEAFF.

The chain links TRBV3-1 to TRBJ1-3; TCRdb's D call of TRBD1 is untestable without DNA. The CDR3 length is 16 residues. The germline V gene encodes CDR1 LGHDT and CDR2 YNNKEL (reference sequence). CDR3 loop: CASSTLTGLSGNTIYF.

The rearrangement uses TRBV5-5 and TRBJ2-1; as DNA is missing, the TRBD2 call by TCRdb cannot be tested. Germline values: CDR1 SGHKS, CDR2 YYEKEE (reference sequence). The CDR3 totals 14 residues. The CDR3 loop reads CASSPAADYNEQFF.

This CDR3 is CASSLHGSGYTF. V gene TRBV7-2 combines with J gene TRBJ1-2. The length of the CDR3 is 12 residues. Per germline, CDR1 SGHTA and CDR2 FQGNSA.

The CDR3 spells CASSRDTGGFNEKLFF. The chain uses TRBV4-2 and TRBJ1-4; TCRdb gives TRBD1 as the D gene, but with no DNA this cannot be confirmed. The CDR3 covers 16 residues. CDR1 is LGHNA, CDR2 YNFKEQ, per germline.

CDR3 residues: CASSYSGSSYNEQFF. The chain recombines TRBV6-5 with TRBJ2-1. Germline values: CDR1 MNHEY, CDR2 SVGAGI. The CDR3 has 15 amino acids.

The J gene is TRBJ2-6, the V gene TRBV4-3; TCRdb picks TRBD1, but there is no DNA to check that call. Germline V gene data show CDR1 as LGHNA and CDR2 as YSLEER. The CDR3 has 14 residues. CDR3 region: CASSREEGRDVLTF.

V is TRBV4-1 and J is TRBJ2-1; TCRdb reports TRBD2, a call that lacks DNA to check it against. Germline V lookup: CDR1 MGHRA, CDR2 YSYEKL. This CDR3 comprises 13 residues. This chain's CDR3 is CASSPQLSGEQFF.

This chain joins TRBV25-1 and TRBJ2-5; TCRdb's D gene call, TRBD1, goes unchecked for lack of DNA. The V gene's germline CDR1 is MGHDK and CDR2 SYGVNS. This CDR3 is 18 amino acids long. The CDR3 is CASSELGAGTGNQETQYF.